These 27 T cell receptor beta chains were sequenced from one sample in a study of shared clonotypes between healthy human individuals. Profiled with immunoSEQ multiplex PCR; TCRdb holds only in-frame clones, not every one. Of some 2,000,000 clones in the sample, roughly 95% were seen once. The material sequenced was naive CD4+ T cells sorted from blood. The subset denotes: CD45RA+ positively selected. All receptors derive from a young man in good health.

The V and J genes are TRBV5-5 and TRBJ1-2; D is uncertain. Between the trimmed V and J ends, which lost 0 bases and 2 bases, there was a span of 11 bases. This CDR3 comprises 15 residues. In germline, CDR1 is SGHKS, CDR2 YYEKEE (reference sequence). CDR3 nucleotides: TGTGCCAGCAGCTTGGGGGAGGGCTCGAACTATGGCTACACCTTC. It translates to CASSLGEGSNYGYTF.

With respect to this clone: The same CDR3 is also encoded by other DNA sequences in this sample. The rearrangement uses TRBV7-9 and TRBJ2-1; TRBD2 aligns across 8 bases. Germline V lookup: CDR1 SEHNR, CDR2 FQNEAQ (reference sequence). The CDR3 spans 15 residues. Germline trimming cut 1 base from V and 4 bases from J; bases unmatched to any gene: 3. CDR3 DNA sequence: TGTGCCAGCAGCTTAGGAACTAGCGGTTACAATGAGCAGTTCTTC. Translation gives CASSLGTSGYNEQFF.

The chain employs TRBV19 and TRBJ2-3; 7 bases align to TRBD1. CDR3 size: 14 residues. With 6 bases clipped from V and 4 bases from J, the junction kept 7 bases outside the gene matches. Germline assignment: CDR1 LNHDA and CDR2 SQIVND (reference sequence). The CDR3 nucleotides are TGTGCCAGTAGCCCAGGGGGTTCTGCAGATACGCAGTATTTT. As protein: CASSPGGSADTQYF.

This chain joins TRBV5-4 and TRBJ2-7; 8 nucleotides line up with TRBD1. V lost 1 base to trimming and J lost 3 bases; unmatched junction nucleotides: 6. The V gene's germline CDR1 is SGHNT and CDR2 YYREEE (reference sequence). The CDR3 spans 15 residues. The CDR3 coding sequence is TGTGCCAGCAGCTTGAACCCACAGGGGGTCTACGAGCAGTACTTC. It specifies CASSLNPQGVYEQYF. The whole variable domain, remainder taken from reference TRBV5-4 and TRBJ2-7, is ETGVTQSPTHLIKTRGQQVTLRCSSQSGHNTVSWYQQALGQGPQFIFQYYREEENGRGNFPPRFSGLQFPNYSSELNVNALELDDSALYLCASSLNPQGVYEQYFGPGTRLTVT.

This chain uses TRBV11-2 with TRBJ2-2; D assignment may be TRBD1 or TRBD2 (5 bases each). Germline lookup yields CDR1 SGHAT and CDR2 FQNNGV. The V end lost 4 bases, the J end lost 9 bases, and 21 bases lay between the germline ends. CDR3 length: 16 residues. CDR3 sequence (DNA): TGTGCCAGCAGCTCTCCGGGGCAACCCACTGGCCGGGAGCTGTTTTTT. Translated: CASSSPGQPTGRELFF.

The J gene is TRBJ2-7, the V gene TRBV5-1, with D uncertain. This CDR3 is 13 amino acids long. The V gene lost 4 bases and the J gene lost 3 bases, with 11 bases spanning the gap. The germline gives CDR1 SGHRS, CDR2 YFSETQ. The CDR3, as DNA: TGCGCCAGCAGCCCCCAAGAAGGCTACGAGCAGTACTTC. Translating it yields CASSPQEGYEQYF.

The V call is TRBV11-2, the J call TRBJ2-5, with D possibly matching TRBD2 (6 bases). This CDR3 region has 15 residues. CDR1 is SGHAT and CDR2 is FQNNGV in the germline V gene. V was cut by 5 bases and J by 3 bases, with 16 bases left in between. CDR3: CASSPHIQREETQYF. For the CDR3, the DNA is TGTGCCAGCAGCCCCCATATCCAGCGGGAAGAGACCCAGTACTTC.

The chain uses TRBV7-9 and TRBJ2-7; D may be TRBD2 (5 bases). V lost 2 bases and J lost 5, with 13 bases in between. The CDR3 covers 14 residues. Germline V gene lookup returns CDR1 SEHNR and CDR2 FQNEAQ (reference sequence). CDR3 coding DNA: TGTGCCAGCAGCTTATGGTCACGGGATCACGAGCAGTACTTC. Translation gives CASSLWSRDHEQYF. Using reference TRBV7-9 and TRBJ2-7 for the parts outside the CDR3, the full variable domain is DTGVSQNPRHKITKRGQNVTFRCDPISEHNRLYWYRQTLGQGPEFLTYFQNEAQLEKSRLLSDRFSAERPKGSFSTLEIQRTEQGDSAMYLCASSLWSRDHEQYFGPGTRLTVT.

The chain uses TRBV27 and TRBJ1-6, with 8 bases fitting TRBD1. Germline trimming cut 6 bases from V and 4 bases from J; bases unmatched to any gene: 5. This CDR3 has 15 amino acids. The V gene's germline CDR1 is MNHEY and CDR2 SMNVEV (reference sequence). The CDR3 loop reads CASSAGQAYNSPLHF. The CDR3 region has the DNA TGTGCCAGCAGCGCGGGACAGGCGTATAATTCACCCCTCCACTTT.

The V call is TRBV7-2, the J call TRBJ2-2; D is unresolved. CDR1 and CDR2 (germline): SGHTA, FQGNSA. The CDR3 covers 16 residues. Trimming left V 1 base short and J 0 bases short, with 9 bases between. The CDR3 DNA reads TGTGCCAGCAGCTTAGACTTCTCTACGAACACCGGGGAGCTGTTTTTT. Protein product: CASSLDFSTNTGELFF.

CDR3 region: CSVQRDRGLSGANVLTF. CDR3 coding DNA: TGCAGCGTCCAGAGGGACAGGGGACTCTCTGGGGCCAACGTCCTGACTTTC. The chain combines TRBV29-1 with TRBJ2-6, with TRBD1 identical over 10 bases. In germline, CDR1 is SQVTM, CDR2 ANQGSEA. The CDR3 loop spans 17 amino acids. V was pared by 6 bases and J by 0 bases, with 8 bases of the junction left unmatched.

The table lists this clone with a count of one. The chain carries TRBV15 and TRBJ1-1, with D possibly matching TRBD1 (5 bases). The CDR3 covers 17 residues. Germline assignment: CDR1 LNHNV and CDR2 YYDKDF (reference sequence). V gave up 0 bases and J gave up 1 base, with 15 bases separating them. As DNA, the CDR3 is TGTGCCACCAGCAGAGATTCGATGGCAGGGACGAACACTGAAGCTTTCTTT. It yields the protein CATSRDSMAGTNTEAFF.

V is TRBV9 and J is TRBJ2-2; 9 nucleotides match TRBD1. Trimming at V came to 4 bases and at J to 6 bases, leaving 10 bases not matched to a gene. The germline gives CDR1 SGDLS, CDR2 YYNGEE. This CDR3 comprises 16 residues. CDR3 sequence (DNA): TGTGCCAGCAGCCCCGCGGACAGGGGTAGGGCCGGGGAGCTGTTTTTT. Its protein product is CASSPADRGRAGELFF.

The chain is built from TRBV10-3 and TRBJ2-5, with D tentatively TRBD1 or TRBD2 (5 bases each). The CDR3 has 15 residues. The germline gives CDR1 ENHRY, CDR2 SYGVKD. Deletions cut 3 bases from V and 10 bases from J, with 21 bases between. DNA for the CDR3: TGTGCCATCAGTGAATCATCGAAAGGGGACCCGCGCCAGTACTTC. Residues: CAISESSKGDPRQYF.

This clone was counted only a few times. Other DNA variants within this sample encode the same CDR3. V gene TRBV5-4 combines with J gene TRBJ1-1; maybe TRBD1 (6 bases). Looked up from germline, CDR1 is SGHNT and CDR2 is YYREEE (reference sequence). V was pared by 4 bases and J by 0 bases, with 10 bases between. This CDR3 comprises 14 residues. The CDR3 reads CASSVDSMNTEAFF. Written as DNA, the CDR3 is TGTGCCAGCAGCGTGGACAGCATGAACACTGAAGCTTTCTTT.

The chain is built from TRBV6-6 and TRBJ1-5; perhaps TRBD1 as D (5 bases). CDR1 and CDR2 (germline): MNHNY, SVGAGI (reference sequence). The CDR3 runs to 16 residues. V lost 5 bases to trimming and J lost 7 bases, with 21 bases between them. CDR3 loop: CASSPTVGGTVQPQHF. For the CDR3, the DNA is TGTGCCAGCAGTCCTACAGTCGGGGGGACCGTCCAGCCCCAGCATTTT.

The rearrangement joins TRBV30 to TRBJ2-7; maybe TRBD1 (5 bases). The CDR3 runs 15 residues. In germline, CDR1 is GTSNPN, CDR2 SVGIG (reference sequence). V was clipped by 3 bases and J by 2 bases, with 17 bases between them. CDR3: CAWRPLTEPPYEQYF. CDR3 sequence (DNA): TGTGCCTGGAGACCCCTGACAGAACCACCCTACGAGCAGTACTTC.

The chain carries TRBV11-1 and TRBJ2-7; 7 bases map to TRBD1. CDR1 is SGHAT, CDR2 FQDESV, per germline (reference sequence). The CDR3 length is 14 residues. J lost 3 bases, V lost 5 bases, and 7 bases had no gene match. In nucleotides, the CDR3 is TGTGCCAGCAGCCCACATGGGACAGTCTACGAGCAGTACTTC. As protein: CASSPHGTVYEQYF.

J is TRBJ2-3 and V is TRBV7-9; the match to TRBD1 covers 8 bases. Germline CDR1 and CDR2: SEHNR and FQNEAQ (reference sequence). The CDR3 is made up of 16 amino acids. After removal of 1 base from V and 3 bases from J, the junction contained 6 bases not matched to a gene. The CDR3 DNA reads TGTGCCAGCAGCTTAGGTGACAGGGGAGCTACAGATACGCAGTATTTT. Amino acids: CASSLGDRGATDTQYF.

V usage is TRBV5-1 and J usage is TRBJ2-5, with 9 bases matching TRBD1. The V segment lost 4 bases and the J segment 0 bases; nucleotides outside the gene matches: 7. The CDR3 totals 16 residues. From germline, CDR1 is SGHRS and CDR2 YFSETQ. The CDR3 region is CASSRLTGGYQETQYF. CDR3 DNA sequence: TGCGCCAGCAGCAGACTGACAGGGGGATACCAAGAGACCCAGTACTTC.

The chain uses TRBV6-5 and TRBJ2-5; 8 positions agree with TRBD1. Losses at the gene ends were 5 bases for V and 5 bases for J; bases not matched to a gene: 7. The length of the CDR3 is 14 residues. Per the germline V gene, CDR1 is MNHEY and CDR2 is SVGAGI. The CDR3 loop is CASSPTGGRETQYF. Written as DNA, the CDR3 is TGTGCCAGCAGTCCCACAGGGGGTCGGGAGACCCAGTACTTC.

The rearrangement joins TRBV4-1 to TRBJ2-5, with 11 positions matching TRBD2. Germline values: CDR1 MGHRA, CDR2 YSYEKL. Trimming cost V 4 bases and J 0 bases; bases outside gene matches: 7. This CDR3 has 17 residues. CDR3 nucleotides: TGCGCCAGCAGCCGACTGGGACTAGCGGAGAACCAAGAGACCCAGTACTTC. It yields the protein CASSRLGLAENQETQYF.

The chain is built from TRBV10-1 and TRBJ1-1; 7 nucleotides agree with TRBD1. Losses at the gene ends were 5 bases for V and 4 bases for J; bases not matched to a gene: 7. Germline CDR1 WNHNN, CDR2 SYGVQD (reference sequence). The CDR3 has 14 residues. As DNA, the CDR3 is TGCGCCAGCAGTTCTACTCGGGACAGCACTGAAGCTTTCTTT. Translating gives CASSSTRDSTEAFF.

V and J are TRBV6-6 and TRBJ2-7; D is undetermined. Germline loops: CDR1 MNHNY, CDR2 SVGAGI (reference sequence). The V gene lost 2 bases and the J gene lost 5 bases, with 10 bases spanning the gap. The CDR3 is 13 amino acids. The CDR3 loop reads CASSYTHKNEQYF. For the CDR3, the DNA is TGTGCCAGCAGTTACACCCACAAGAACGAGCAGTACTTC.

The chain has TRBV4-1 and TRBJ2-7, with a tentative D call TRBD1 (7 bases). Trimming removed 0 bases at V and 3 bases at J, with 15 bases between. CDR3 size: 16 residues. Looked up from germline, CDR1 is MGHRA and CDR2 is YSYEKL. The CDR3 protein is CASSQEGGGQIYEQYF. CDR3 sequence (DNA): TGCGCCAGCAGCCAAGAAGGAGGGGGACAGATCTACGAGCAGTACTTC.

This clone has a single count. CDR3 sequence: CASSLVPPGETQYF. In DNA, the CDR3 is TGCGCCAGCAGCTTGGTGCCTCCAGGGGAGACCCAGTACTTC. The chain employs TRBV5-1 and TRBJ2-5; possibly TRBD1 for D (5 bases). Trimming took 0 bases from V and 5 from J, leaving 11 bases between them. This CDR3 region has 14 residues. The germline gives CDR1 SGHRS, CDR2 YFSETQ.

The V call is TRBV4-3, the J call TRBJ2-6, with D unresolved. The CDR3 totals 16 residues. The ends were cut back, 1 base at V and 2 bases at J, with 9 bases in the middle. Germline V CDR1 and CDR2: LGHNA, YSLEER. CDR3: CASSQGVVTGANVLTF. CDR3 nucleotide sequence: TGCGCCAGCAGCCAAGGTGTGGTTACTGGGGCCAACGTCCTGACTTTC.